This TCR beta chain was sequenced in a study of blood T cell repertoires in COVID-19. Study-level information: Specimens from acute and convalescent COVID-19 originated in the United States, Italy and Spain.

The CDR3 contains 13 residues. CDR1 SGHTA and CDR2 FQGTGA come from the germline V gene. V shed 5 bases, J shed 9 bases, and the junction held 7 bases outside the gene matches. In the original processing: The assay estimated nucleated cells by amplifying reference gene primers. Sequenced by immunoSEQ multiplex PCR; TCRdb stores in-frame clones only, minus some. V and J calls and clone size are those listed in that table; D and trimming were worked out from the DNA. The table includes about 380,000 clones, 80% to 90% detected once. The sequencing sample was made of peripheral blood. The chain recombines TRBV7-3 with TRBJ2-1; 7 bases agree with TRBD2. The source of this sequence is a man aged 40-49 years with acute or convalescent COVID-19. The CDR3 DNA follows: TGTGCCAGCAGCCCTACTGGGGGGGGTGAGCAGTTCTTC. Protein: CASSPTGGGEQFF.